These 4 T cell receptor beta chains originate from one sample sequenced in a study of blood T cell repertoires in COVID-19. Using immunoSEQ multiplex PCR, the repertoire was profiled, and TCRdb retains in-frame clones only, with some absent. Counted here are roughly 410,000 clones, about 87% occurring once; the ten biggest clones make up roughly 2%. The sequenced sample was peripheral blood. The source is a woman aged 60 to 75 with COVID-19, enrolled during active disease.

The chain joins TRBV18 to TRBJ1-2, with D maybe TRBD1 (6 bases). The germline gives CDR1 KGHSH, CDR2 LQKENI. The CDR3 spans 17 residues. V was trimmed by 2 bases and J by 0 bases, leaving 16 bases between them. The CDR3 DNA follows: TGTGCCAGCTCACCAGTACTTCTGACAGGCTCTAACTATGGCTACACCTTC. Translated, it gives CASSPVLLTGSNYGYTF.

The DNA of the CDR3 is TGTGCCAGCAGCTTAGTACAGGCTCTCACCGGGGAGCTGTTTTTT. Protein sequence: CASSLVQALTGELFF. The rearrangement uses TRBV11-2 and TRBJ2-2, with D possibly matching TRBD1 (5 bases). Trimming took off 1 base at V and 4 bases at J, with 10 bases between the two ends. CDR1 and CDR2 from the germline V gene are SGHAT and FQNNGV. The CDR3 length is 15 residues.

The gene calls are TRBV19 and TRBJ2-7; D ambiguous. V shed 3 bases and J shed 6 bases, with 18 bases lying between them. Per the germline V gene, CDR1 is LNHDA and CDR2 is SQIVND (reference sequence). The CDR3 contains 15 residues. The CDR3 region has the DNA TGTGCCAGTAGTATGGGTCCGCGGCACGTCGGCGAGCAGTACTTC. Translated, it gives CASSMGPRHVGEQYF.

This clone was picked up one time. The V call is TRBV2, the J call TRBJ2-1, with TRBD2 identical over 8 bases. Losses at the gene ends were 7 bases for V and 0 bases for J; bases not matched to a gene: 8. CDR1 is SNHLY and CDR2 is FYNNEI in the germline V gene. This CDR3 contains 16 residues. The CDR3 loop reads CASITRAGDSYNEQFF. The CDR3 region has the DNA TGTGCCAGCATCACTAGAGCGGGGGACTCCTACAATGAGCAGTTCTTC. The full variable domain, rest sourced from reference TRBV2 and TRBJ2-1, is EPEVTQTPSHQVTQMGQEVILRCVPISNHLYFYWYRQILGQKVEFLVSFYNNEISEKSEIFDDQFSVERPDGSNFTLKIRSTKLEDSAMYFCASITRAGDSYNEQFFGPGTRLTVL.